This is a list of T cell receptor beta chains from one sample in a study of blood T cell repertoires in COVID-19. Data came from immunoSEQ multiplex PCR; TCRdb stores just in-frame clones and leaves some out. The table lists about 310,000 clones, around 92% of them singletons. The sequencing input was PBMCs or T cells enriched from blood (not recorded which). All receptors come from a woman aged 25 to 39 who had recovered from COVID-19. The CDR3 runs from the conserved cysteine through the conserved F or W. The D gene is left open where the match is weak. Size tells how often a clone was seen (once, few, many) or the class of an expanded clone, and some rows leave it out.

>TRBJ2-1|NA|TRBV24-1|TRBD2
TGTGCCACCAGTGATTCAAGCGGGAGGGCCGTCAATGAGCAGTTCTTC
CATSDSSGRAVNEQFF
>TRBJ2-7|once|TRBV19|TRBD2
TGTGCCAGTACCTCGGGACCGACTAGCGCGTACGAGCAGTACTTC
CASTSGPTSAYEQYF
>TRBJ1-1|NA|TRBV2|TRBD1
TGTGCCAGCAGTGAGAGGACAGGGGGCACTGAAGCTTTCTTT
CASSERTGGTEAFF
>TRBJ1-5|NA|TRBV6-1|NA
TGTGCCAGCAGTGAAGCGATGGAGGGAAATCAGCCCCAGCATTTT
CASSEAMEGNQPQHF
>TRBJ2-7|NA|TRBV29-1|TRBD2
TGCAGCGTCGCGACTCAGGGACTAGTTCTTTCCTACGAGCAGTACTTC
CSVATQGLVLSYEQYF
>TRBJ2-5|few|TRBV11-2|TRBD2
TGTGCCAGCAGCTTGGGACTAGCGGACCAAGAGACCCAGTACTTC
CASSLGLADQETQYF
>TRBJ1-6|NA|TRBV5-4|TRBD1
TGTGCCAGCCGGCCAATGACAGGGACCTCACCCCTCCACTTT
CASRPMTGTSPLHF
>TRBJ1-1|NA|TRBV27|TRBD1
TGTGCCAGCAGTCTAGGACAGGGGGCTGACACTGAAGCTTTCTTT
CASSLGQGADTEAFF
>TRBJ1-2|NA|TRBV7-9|NA
TGTGCCAGCAGCTTGGGGGCGCTCTATGGCTACACCTTC
CASSLGALYGYTF
>TRBJ1-1|NA|TRBV27|NA
TGTGCCAGCAAATCACAGATGAACACTGAAGCTTTCTTT
CASKSQMNTEAFF
>TRBJ2-2|NA|TRBV28|NA
TGTGCCAGCAGTTTAGCAGTCCCGGGACTGGCGAGATTTCGCACCGGGGAGCTGTTTTTT
CASSLAVPGLARFRTGELFF
>TRBJ1-4|NA|TRBV28|TRBD1
TGTGCCAGCAGATCGACAGGGGTCGGTGAAAAACTGTTTTTT
CASRSTGVGEKLFF
>TRBJ2-5|once|TRBV12-1|NA
TGTGCCAGCAGCTTTAGAACGGGACTGTTAAAAGAGACCCAGTACTTC
CASSFRTGLLKETQYF
>TRBJ1-1|NA|TRBV4-2|TRBD1
TGTGCCAGCAGCCCCCAGGACAGGCTTAGGGACACTGAAGCTTTCTTT
CASSPQDRLRDTEAFF
>TRBJ2-6|once|TRBV7-2|TRBD2
TGTGCCAGCAGCTTAGCAATTGGGAGGGCCGGTGGGGCCAACGTCCTGACTTTC
CASSLAIGRAGGANVLTF
>TRBJ1-6|NA|TRBV7-8|TRBD1
TGTGCCAGCAGTAACTACCGACAGGGACAAGGCTCACCCCTCCACTTT
CASSNYRQGQGSPLHF
>TRBJ2-5|NA|TRBV6-1|NA
TGTGCCAGCAGTGATCGGGGAGAGACCCAGTACTTC
CASSDRGETQYF
>TRBJ2-3|NA|TRBV7-9|NA
TGTGCCAGCAGCTTCATGGATTTCAGGGCAGATACGCAGTATTTT
CASSFMDFRADTQYF
>TRBJ1-3|NA|TRBV6-1|NA
TGTGCCAGCAGTGAAAGACGGACAGCCTCTGGAAACACCATATATTTT
CASSERRTASGNTIYF
>TRBJ1-1|few|TRBV4-3|TRBD1
TGCGCCAGCAGCCAAGGACCAGGGGGTGGGAGAGCTTTCTTT
CASSQGPGGGRAFF
>TRBJ1-2|NA|TRBV4-3|NA
TGCGCCAGCAGCCAAGTATTAAAGAGTAACTATGGCTACACCTTC
CASSQVLKSNYGYTF
>TRBJ1-4|NA|TRBV27|TRBD1
TGTGCCAGCAGTTCAGGGGGCTGGCGAGGTGAAAAACTGTTTTTT
CASSSGGWRGEKLFF
>TRBJ2-7|NA|TRBV6-5|NA
TGTGCCAGCACCCAAGGAGGGCGCGAGCAGTACTTC
CASTQGGREQYF
>TRBJ1-4|NA|TRBV7-2|TRBD1
TGTGCCAGCAGCTTAGAAACAGGGGATGAAAAACTGTTTTTT
CASSLETGDEKLFF
>TRBJ1-1|NA|TRBV28|TRBD1
TGTGCCAGCAGTCCCGGGACAGAAAACATGAACACTGAAGCTTTCTTT
CASSPGTENMNTEAFF
>TRBJ2-7|NA|TRBV7-9|NA
TGTGCCAGCAGCTCTAAACCCCTAGGAATCCCTAGGGAGCAGTACTTC
CASSSKPLGIPREQYF
>TRBJ1-1|NA|TRBV28|NA
TGTGCCAGCGCTTCGGGGACTAACACTGAAGCTTTCTTT
CASASGTNTEAFF
>TRBJ1-1|NA|TRBV27|NA
TGTGCCAGCAGTTTCGGCGGGGACACTGAAGCTTTCTTT
CASSFGGDTEAFF
>TRBJ2-7|NA|TRBV7-7|TRBD2
TGTGCTAGCAGCTTAGGGACTAGCGGGAGTTACGAGCAGTACTTC
CASSLGTSGSYEQYF
>TRBJ1-2|once|TRBV28|NA
TGTGCCAGCAGCCCCGGGAGGGACGGCCATGGCTACACCTTC
CASSPGRDGHGYTF
>TRBJ2-1|once|TRBV7-2|TRBD1
TGTGCCAGCAGCCGGCCGTCAGGGGGCTCAGCCTACAATGAGCAGTTCTTC
CASSRPSGGSAYNEQFF
>TRBJ2-2|NA|TRBV5-4|TRBD2
TGTGCCAGCAGCTTGTATTCGTCTAGCGGGAGGGACACCGGGGAGCTGTTTTTT
CASSLYSSSGRDTGELFF
>TRBJ2-3|NA|TRBV9|TRBD2
TGTGCCAGCATTGGACTAGCCCCAACAGATACGCAGTATTTT
CASIGLAPTDTQYF
>TRBJ2-7|NA|TRBV12-5|NA
TGTGCTAGTGGCTTGACAGGCCGTCGGGAGCAGTACTTC
CASGLTGRREQYF
>TRBJ1-5|few|TRBV28|NA
TGTGCCAGCAGTTTGACTCAGGAGGATCAGCCCCAGCATTTT
CASSLTQEDQPQHF
>TRBJ1-1|NA|TRBV9|NA
TGTGCCAGCAGCCCGACCATGGCGGGGATTTCTGAAGCTTTCTTT
CASSPTMAGISEAFF
>TRBJ1-2|NA|TRBV6-5|TRBD1
TGTGCCAGCACCTCGACAGGGGGGCCATTTGGCTACACCTTC
CASTSTGGPFGYTF
>TRBJ2-7|NA|TRBV28|NA
TGTGCCAGCAGTGTTGACACCACCTACGAGCAGTACTTC
CASSVDTTYEQYF
>TRBJ2-3|NA|TRBV19|NA
TGTGCCAGTAGTGGCGGGGCTATGGTGACAGATACGCAGTATTTT
CASSGGAMVTDTQYF
>TRBJ2-5|NA|TRBV3-1/TRBV3-2|NA
TGTGCCAGCAGCCAAGGCTATAGTGTCCAGACCCAGTACTTC
CASSQGYSVQTQYF
>TRBJ2-1|NA|TRBV7-9|NA
TGTGCCAGCAGCCTAGACTACCCCAATGAGCAGTTCTTC
CASSLDYPNEQFF
>TRBJ1-6|NA|TRBV5-1|NA
TGCGCCAGCAGCCTGCTAACGGATTCACCCCTCCACTTT
CASSLLTDSPLHF
>TRBJ2-7|NA|TRBV3-1/TRBV3-2|TRBD2
TGTGCCAGCAGCCAAGGAGCACTAGCGGGAGGACACATCTACGAGCAGTACTTC
CASSQGALAGGHIYEQYF